These T cell receptor beta chains were read from a single sample in a study of blood T cells in healthy people across ages. TCRdb fed the 5' RACE reads into MiXCR, producing one record per CDR3 protein. The profile shows about 670,000 distinct CDR3 sequences, roughly two fifths of them singletons. What was sequenced was blood. All receptors derive from an elderly man in good health. The CDR3 runs from the conserved cysteine through the conserved F or W. D genes are given only for firm matches. Clone size appears in some rows only: once, few, many, or a class for an expanded clone.

d_gene,v_gene,abundance,j_gene,CDR3aa,CDR3nt
TRBD1,TRBV7-9,.,TRBJ2-5,CASSYPGQQEAQYF,TGTGCCAGCAGCTATCCGGGACAGCAAGAGGCCCAGTACTTC
.,TRBV7-9,many,TRBJ2-7,CASSLDTEQYF,TGTGCCAGCAGCTTAGATACGGAGCAGTACTTC
TRBD1,TRBV7-2,.,TRBJ1-5,CASSLAGTATNQPQHF,TGTGCCAGCAGCTTAGCCGGGACAGCGACCAATCAGCCCCAGCATTTT
.,TRBV7-8,few,TRBJ1-4,CASSLAKPNEKLFF,TGTGCCAGCAGCTTAGCCAAGCCTAATGAAAAACTGTTTTTT
TRBD1,TRBV9,few,TRBJ1-2,CASSASLGTGGYTF,TGTGCCAGCAGCGCGAGTCTCGGGACAGGTGGCTACACCTTC
.,TRBV9,.,TRBJ2-5,CASSVTQGFGQETQYF,TGTGCCAGCAGCGTAACTCAGGGTTTCGGTCAAGAGACCCAGTACTTC
.,TRBV7-2,.,TRBJ2-1,CASSLVRRDEQFF,TGTGCCAGCAGCTTAGTTCGTCGGGATGAGCAGTTCTTC
.,TRBV29-1,.,TRBJ1-2,CSAMEGVGYTF,TGCAGCGCCATGGAGGGGGTAGGCTACACCTTC
TRBD1,TRBV4-1,.,TRBJ1-1,CASSQRQGFRTEAFF,TGCGCCAGCAGCCAAAGACAGGGCTTCCGAACTGAAGCTTTCTTT
TRBD2,TRBV9,many,TRBJ2-1,CASSYGTSGSNEQFF,TGTGCCAGCAGCTACGGGACTAGCGGGAGCAATGAGCAGTTCTTC
.,TRBV5-6,.,TRBJ2-4,CASSLRAGEDIQYF,TGTGCCAGCAGCCTGCGAGCAGGGGAGGACATTCAGTACTTC
.,TRBV5-1,.,TRBJ2-1,CANSMEGGGHYNEQFF,TGCGCCAACTCTATGGAGGGGGGCGGCCATTACAATGAGCAGTTCTTC
TRBD2,TRBV7-2,few,TRBJ2-7,CASTETPSGGLYEQYF,TGTGCCAGCACTGAGACGCCTAGCGGGGGTCTCTACGAGCAGTACTTC
TRBD1,TRBV5-5,many,TRBJ2-7,CASSLAVGQASYEQYF,TGTGCCAGCAGCTTGGCGGTGGGACAGGCTTCCTACGAGCAGTACTTC
TRBD2,TRBV20-1,.,TRBJ2-5,CSAAAGEETQYF,TGCAGTGCTGCAGCGGGAGAAGAGACCCAGTACTTC
.,TRBV4-3,few,TRBJ2-3,CASSQSRRSDTQYF,TGCGCCAGCAGCCAGTCCCGGAGGTCCGATACGCAGTATTTT
TRBD1,TRBV7-3,.,TRBJ2-4,CASSPGGTGGMAKNIQYF,TGTGCCAGCAGCCCGGGGGGGACAGGGGGAATGGCCAAAAACATTCAGTACTTC
.,TRBV4-2,few,TRBJ1-1,CASSQDRGVRAFF,TGTGCCAGCAGCCAAGATAGGGGGGTTAGAGCTTTCTTT
TRBD2,TRBV10-3,.,TRBJ2-3,CAISEGAGGTDTQYF,TGTGCCATCAGTGAGGGCGCGGGGGGCACAGATACGCAGTATTTT
.,TRBV5-1,few,TRBJ2-6,CASSLPPLSGANVLTF,TGCGCCAGCAGCTTGCCCCCCCTATCTGGGGCCAACGTCCTGACTTTC
.,TRBV2,.,TRBJ1-2,CASSEALREESHGYTF,TGTGCCAGCAGTGAAGCGCTTAGGGAGGAATCTCACGGCTACACCTTC
.,TRBV29-1,.,TRBJ1-2,CSAEGGPPNYGYTF,TGCAGCGCTGAGGGGGGCCCTCCTAACTATGGCTACACCTTC
TRBD2,TRBV6-2/TRBV6-3,.,TRBJ2-1,CASTQTSGIYNEQFF,TGTGCCAGCACCCAGACTAGCGGGATCTACAATGAGCAGTTCTTC